This entry concerns a single T cell receptor (beta chain). Germline CDR1 reads MDHEN; CDR2 reads SYDVKM. The CDR3 length is 11 residues. Each CDR3 protein gets one entry in TCRdb, which reprocessed the 5' RACE reads and gives no DNA. Its clone listing holds around 550,000 distinct CDR3 sequences. The data are from a study of T cells expressing NK-cell markers. Sequenced: blood T cells: a sorted CD56 or NKG2C T cell subset, CD4+ or CD8+ T cells, or bulk PBMC T cells (not recorded which). The receptor was derived from a man younger than 35 in good health. The V and J genes are TRBV28 and TRBJ2-7. CDR3 amino acids: CASRQVYEQYF.